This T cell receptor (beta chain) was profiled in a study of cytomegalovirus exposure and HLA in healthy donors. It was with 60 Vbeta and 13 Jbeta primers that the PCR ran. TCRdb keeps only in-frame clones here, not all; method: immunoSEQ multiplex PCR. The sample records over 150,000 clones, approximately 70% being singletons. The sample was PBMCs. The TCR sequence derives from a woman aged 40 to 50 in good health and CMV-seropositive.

CDR3 sequence: CATGTSGGNQPQHF. In nucleotides, the CDR3 is TGTGCCACCGGGACTTCCGGAGGGAATCAGCCCCAGCATTTT. The chain couples TRBV19 to TRBJ1-5; the D gene is possibly TRBD1 (5 bases). The germline gives CDR1 LNHDA, CDR2 SQIVND (reference sequence). The germline V and J ends were trimmed by 10 bases and 4 bases, with 17 bases remaining between them. CDR3 length: 14 amino acids.